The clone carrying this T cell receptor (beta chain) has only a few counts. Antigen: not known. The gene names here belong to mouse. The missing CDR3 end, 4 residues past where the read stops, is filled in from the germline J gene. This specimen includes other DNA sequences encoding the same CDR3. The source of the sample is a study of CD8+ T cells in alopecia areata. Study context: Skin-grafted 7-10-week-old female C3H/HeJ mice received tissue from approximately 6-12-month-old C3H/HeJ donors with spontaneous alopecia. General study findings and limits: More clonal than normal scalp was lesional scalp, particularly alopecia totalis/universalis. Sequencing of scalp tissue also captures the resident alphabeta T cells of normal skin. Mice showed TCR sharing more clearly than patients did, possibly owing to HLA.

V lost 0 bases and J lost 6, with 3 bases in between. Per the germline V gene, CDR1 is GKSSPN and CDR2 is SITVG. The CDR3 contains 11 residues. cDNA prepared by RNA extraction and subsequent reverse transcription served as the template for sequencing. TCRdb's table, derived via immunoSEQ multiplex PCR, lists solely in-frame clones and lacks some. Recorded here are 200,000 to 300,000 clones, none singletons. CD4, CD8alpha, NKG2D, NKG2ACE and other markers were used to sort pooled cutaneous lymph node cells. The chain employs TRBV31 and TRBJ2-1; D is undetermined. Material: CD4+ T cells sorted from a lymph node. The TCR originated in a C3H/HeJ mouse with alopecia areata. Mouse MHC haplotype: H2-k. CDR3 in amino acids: CAWSLLAEQFF. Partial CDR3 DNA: TGTGCCTGGAGTCTACTTGCT.